A selection of T cell receptor beta chains follows, all from one sample in a study of blood T cells in healthy people across ages. A single record per CDR3 protein comes from TCRdb applying MiXCR to the 5' RACE reads. The sample shows hundreds of thousands of distinct CDR3 sequences, 53% of them seen only once. Source material: blood. All receptors come from a man at least 80 years old in good health. The CDR3 runs from the conserved cysteine through the conserved F or W. Each record gives: clone size, J gene, D gene, V gene, CDR3 DNA, CDR3 protein. The D gene is left open where the match is weak. Clone size, where shown, is once, few, many, or a class for clones that have expanded.

NA TRBJ2-2 NA TRBV24-1 TGTGCCACCAGTGTTGGAGCATTGAACACCGGGGAGCTGTTTTTT CATSVGALNTGELFF
few TRBJ2-7 NA TRBV5-1 TGCGCCAGCAGCTCCGGGACGCAGGCTTCCTACGAGCAGTACTTC CASSSGTQASYEQYF
NA TRBJ2-4 NA TRBV6-1 TGTGCCAGCAGCAACAAGGCTCTAGCCAAAAACATTCAGTACTTC CASSNKALAKNIQYF
few TRBJ2-5 NA TRBV29-1 TGCAGCGTTGTGGGACGGGAGCCACAAGAGACCCAGTACTTC CSVVGREPQETQYF
few TRBJ2-1 NA TRBV9 TGTGCCAGCAGCGGAGTAGCGTTTAGCTCCTACAATGAGCAGTTCTTC CASSGVAFSSYNEQFF
NA TRBJ1-2 NA TRBV20-1 TGCAGTGCTAGACCGCGGACGGAGTATGGCTACACCTTC CSARPRTEYGYTF
NA TRBJ2-7 NA TRBV12-5 TGTGCTAGTGGCTCCGGGGAACGTGGAGTCCACAATGAGCAGTACTTC CASGSGERGVHNEQYF
NA TRBJ2-3 TRBD2 TRBV7-2 TGTGCCAGCAGCCCTACGGCTAGCGGGAGCGGAGACGCGTATTTT CASSPTASGSGDAYF
once TRBJ2-1 NA TRBV7-9 TGTGCCAGCAGCTTCGACGGAGCGGGCAGCTCCTACAATGAGCAGTTCTTC CASSFDGAGSSYNEQFF
NA TRBJ1-2 NA TRBV10-3 TGTGCCATCAGTGAGGGACAGATAACTAACTATGGCTACACCTTC CAISEGQITNYGYTF
NA TRBJ1-2 TRBD1 TRBV10-2 TGCGCCAGCAGTGAGGACAGGGGTCATGGCTACACCTTC CASSEDRGHGYTF
once TRBJ2-3 NA TRBV5-1 TGCGCCAGCAACGTAATTGGGGGCATCGGAGCAGATACGCAGTATTTT CASNVIGGIGADTQYF
NA TRBJ2-1 NA TRBV5-1 TGCGCCAGCAGTCTGGAGGGTGCGCAAGATGAGCAGTTCTTC CASSLEGAQDEQFF
few TRBJ1-1 NA TRBV20-1 TGCAGTGCTAGAATATTTGTTCGCTCTGAAGCTTTCTTT CSARIFVRSEAFF
NA TRBJ2-1 NA TRBV12-3/TRBV12-4 TGTGCCAGCAGTTCTTTTTCGGGACCCCAGTTCTTC CASSSFSGPQFF
NA TRBJ2-5 NA TRBV21-1 TGTGCCAGCGCCAGGACAGGGAGGGTAGGAGAGACCCAGTACTTC CASARTGRVGETQYF
few TRBJ2-3 NA TRBV5-1 TGCGCCAGCAGCTACGGACTCCCCAGGGCTAACACGCACGCGTATTTT CASSYGLPRANTHAYF
NA TRBJ2-7 TRBD1 TRBV28 TGTGCCAGCAGTTTCCGGCTTGGAGACAGGGTCTTCTACGAGCAGTACTTC CASSFRLGDRVFYEQYF
NA TRBJ1-5 NA TRBV9 TGTGCCAGCAGCGTAGCCCTTGGGCAGCCCCAGCATTTT CASSVALGQPQHF
NA TRBJ2-5 NA TRBV21-1 TGTGCCAGCAGCGCCTCCGAAGCGGGAGTTCGGTATGAGCAGTACTTC CASSASEAGVRYEQYF
NA TRBJ2-1 NA TRBV9 TGTGCCAGCAGCGGCCCCAGGGGCTATCTAGACAATGAGCAGTTCTTC CASSGPRGYLDNEQFF
few TRBJ2-1 NA TRBV11-2 TGTGCCAGCAGCGGGATGTTCAAGGATGAGCAGTTCTTC CASSGMFKDEQFF
NA TRBJ2-7 NA TRBV7-9 TGTGCCAGCAGCTTAGCGCGAGGAACTAGCTACGAGCAGTACTTC CASSLARGTSYEQYF
few TRBJ1-1 NA TRBV18 TGTGCCAGCTCACCTCAGACGGTTGGTACTGAAGCTTTCTTT CASSPQTVGTEAFF
many TRBJ2-7 NA TRBV29-1 TGCAGCGTTGACAGGGAAATGGCCGAGCAGTACTTC CSVDREMAEQYF
few TRBJ1-5 TRBD1 TRBV7-2 TGTGCCAGCAGCTTGGCGGGGACAGGGGGTAATCAGCCCCAGCATTTT CASSLAGTGGNQPQHF
NA TRBJ2-1 NA TRBV27 TGTGCCAGCAGGGCAGGGGGGGAAAGGGAGCAGTTCTTC CASRAGGEREQFF
NA TRBJ2-1 TRBD2 TRBV2 TGTGCCAGCAGTAAGACTAGCGGGAAGGATGAGCAGTTCTTC CASSKTSGKDEQFF
NA TRBJ1-1 NA TRBV21-1 TGTGCCAGCAGCAAAGGGGGGGTGAACACTGAAGCTTTCTTT CASSKGGVNTEAFF
NA TRBJ2-2 TRBD1 TRBV11-2 TGTGCCAGCAGCTCTGACAGGGGGCGCTGGGAGTGGGAGCTGTTTTTT CASSSDRGRWEWELFF
few TRBJ2-7 NA TRBV20-1 TGCAGTGCTAGAGATCGGCAGGGGCTATCCTACGAGCAGTACTTC CSARDRQGLSYEQYF
few TRBJ1-1 TRBD1 TRBV7-2 TGTGCCAGCCAGTCCCGAGTGGGACAGGGGGAAACTGAAGCTTTCTTT CASQSRVGQGETEAFF
NA TRBJ1-2 NA TRBV6-1 TGTGCCAGCAGTGAATGGTCCTTGCGGAACTATGGCTACACCTTC CASSEWSLRNYGYTF
NA TRBJ2-1 TRBD2 TRBV20-1 TGCAGTGCTAGTGGGGGAGGGCCGAATGAGCAGTTCTTC CSASGGGPNEQFF
NA TRBJ1-4 NA TRBV25-1 TGTGCCAGCAGTGAATCAGGAGGAAAACTGTTTTTT CASSESGGKLFF
few TRBJ2-3 NA TRBV6-1 TGTGCCAGCAGTGACCATCGGGTCGCGTATTTT CASSDHRVAYF
NA TRBJ1-5 NA TRBV25-1 TGTGCCAGCAGACCCTGGGGGGACAATCAGCCCCAGCATTTT CASRPWGDNQPQHF
NA TRBJ2-1 TRBD1 TRBV24-1 TGTGCCACCCAAGGGGGCGGCACCTACAATGAGCAGTTCTTC CATQGGGTYNEQFF
few TRBJ2-4 NA TRBV20-1 TGCAGTGCGCAACTAACAGGAAAGGAAAACATTCAGTACTTC CSAQLTGKENIQYF
NA TRBJ2-6 NA TRBV7-6 TGTGCCAGCAGTACATTTACTGGGGCCAACGTCCTGACTTTC CASSTFTGANVLTF
NA TRBJ2-5 TRBD1 TRBV5-5 TGTGCCAGCAAGGGGGACAGTCTTCAAGAGACCCAGTACTTC CASKGDSLQETQYF
NA TRBJ2-1 NA TRBV28 TGTGCCAGCAGTTCCCCAGTGGAGCAGTTCTTC CASSSPVEQFF
NA TRBJ2-7 TRBD2 TRBV29-1 TGCAGCCCGGGAGGGTCCGACTACGAGCAGTACTTC CSPGGSDYEQYF
few TRBJ2-6 TRBD2 TRBV24-1 TGTGCCACCAGCGGACTAGCGGGCCCTTCTGGGGCCAACGTCCTGACTTTC CATSGLAGPSGANVLTF
NA TRBJ1-1 NA TRBV6-5 TGTGCCAGCACCGACAGTACGAACACTGAAGCTTTCTTT CASTDSTNTEAFF
few TRBJ2-6 NA TRBV3-1 TGTGCCAGCAGCCCTAGTAGTCAAGGCTCTGGGGCCAACGTCCTGACTTTC CASSPSSQGSGANVLTF
NA TRBJ2-1 NA TRBV3-1 TGTGCCAGCAGCCAAGATAGGGCGGGACCCTCCTACGAGCAGTTCTTC CASSQDRAGPSYEQFF
NA TRBJ2-5 NA TRBV20-1 TGCAGTGCTGGGAAGAGTAGGGGCCAAGAGACCCAGTACTTC CSAGKSRGQETQYF
NA TRBJ2-6 NA TRBV5-1 TGCGCCAGCAGCCCCCGGCCGCGCGCCATCTCCTCTGGGGCCAACGTCCTGACTTTC CASSPRPRAISSGANVLTF
NA TRBJ2-1 TRBD1 TRBV7-9 TGTGCCAGCAGCCCCCCGGATGGTCAGGGGGTCAATGAGCAGTTCTTC CASSPPDGQGVNEQFF